The clone carrying this T cell receptor beta chain occurred once. This sample is part of a study of blood T cell repertoires in COVID-19. Here immunoSEQ multiplex PCR was the method, and the copy in TCRdb shows in-frame clones only, minus some. The sample yields 90,000 to 100,000 clones, approximately 86% seen once. The V segment lost 1 base and the J segment 2 bases; nucleotides outside the gene matches: 5. Germline V gives CDR1 SGHDN, CDR2 FVKESK. The CDR3 has 16 amino acids. The receptor comes from a man aged 45-65 years with acute or convalescent COVID-19. The chain couples TRBV14 to TRBJ2-1, with TRBD2 identical over 7 bases. Source material: peripheral blood. The CDR3 DNA sequence: TGTGCCAGCAGCCAAGGGGGCGGGGGACCCTACAATGAGCAGTTCTTC. The encoded protein is CASSQGGGGPYNEQFF. The full variable domain, rest sourced from reference TRBV14 and TRBJ2-1, is EAGVTQFPSHSVIEKGQTVTLRCDPISGHDNLYWYRRVMGKEIKFLLHFVKESKQDESGMPNNRFLAERTGGTYSTLKVQPAELEDSGVYFCASSQGGGGPYNEQFFGPGTRLTVL.